Below, 4 T cell receptor beta chains from the same sample are listed, as sequenced in a study of T cell changes during pregnancy in multiple sclerosis. The method was immunoSEQ multiplex PCR; TCRdb's version includes in-frame clones alone and lacks a portion of them. The sample yields fewer than 75,000 clones, approximately 93% seen once. Sequenced here: peripheral blood, sampled in the second trimester of pregnancy. The receptors originated from a female donor with multiple sclerosis, enrolled in a pregnancy study.

The chain links TRBV2 to TRBJ2-1, with 10 bases aligning to TRBD2. CDR1 and CDR2 from the germline V gene are SNHLY and FYNNEI. The CDR3 is 15 amino acids. Unmatched junction bases numbered 6, after V lost 6 bases and J lost 4 bases. The CDR3 region is CASSLRTSGYNEQFF. Written as DNA, the CDR3 is TGTGCCAGCAGCTTAAGGACTAGCGGTTACAATGAGCAGTTCTTC.

This chain joins TRBV16 and TRBJ1-1; possibly TRBD1 for D (5 bases). V was trimmed by 6 bases and J by 2 bases, leaving 16 bases between them. The CDR3 loop spans 15 amino acids. From germline, CDR1 is KGHSY and CDR2 FQNENV. The CDR3 DNA reads as TGTGCCAGCAGACCCCGCGAGGACATTAACACTGAAGCTTTCTTT. Its protein product is CASRPREDINTEAFF.

The genes are TRBV2 and TRBJ1-4; D is ambiguous. The CDR3 contains 13 residues. The V gene lost 6 bases and the J gene lost 4 bases, with 9 bases spanning the gap. The germline CDR1 and CDR2 sequences are SNHLY and FYNNEI. CDR3 DNA sequence: TGTGCCAGCAGGGCGGATATTAATGAAAAACTGTTTTTT. Translation: CASRADINEKLFF.

The V and J genes are TRBV18 and TRBJ1-5; possible D gene TRBD1, 6 bases. V was cut by 6 bases and J by 2 bases, with 11 bases left in between. Germline V CDR1 and CDR2: KGHSH, LQKENI. The CDR3 contains 14 residues. CDR3 sequence reads: CASSLNRGNQPQHF. In nucleotides, the CDR3 is TGTGCCAGCTCCCTCAACAGGGGCAATCAGCCCCAGCATTTT.